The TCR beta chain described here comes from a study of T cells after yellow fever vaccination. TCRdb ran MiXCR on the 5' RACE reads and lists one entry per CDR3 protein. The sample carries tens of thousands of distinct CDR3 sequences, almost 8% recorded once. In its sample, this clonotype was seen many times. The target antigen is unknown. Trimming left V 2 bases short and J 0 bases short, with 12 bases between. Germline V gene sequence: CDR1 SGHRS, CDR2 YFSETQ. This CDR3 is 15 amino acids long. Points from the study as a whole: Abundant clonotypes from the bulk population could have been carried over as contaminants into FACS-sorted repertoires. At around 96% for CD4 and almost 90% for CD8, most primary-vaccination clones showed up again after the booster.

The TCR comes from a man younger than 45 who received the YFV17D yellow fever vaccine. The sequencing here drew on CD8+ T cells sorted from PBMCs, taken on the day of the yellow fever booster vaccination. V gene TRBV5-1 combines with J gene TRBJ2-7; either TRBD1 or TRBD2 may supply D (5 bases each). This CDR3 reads CASSFVEGPSYEQYF. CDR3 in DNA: TGCGCCAGCAGCTTCGTAGAGGGACCCTCCTACGAGCAGTACTTC.